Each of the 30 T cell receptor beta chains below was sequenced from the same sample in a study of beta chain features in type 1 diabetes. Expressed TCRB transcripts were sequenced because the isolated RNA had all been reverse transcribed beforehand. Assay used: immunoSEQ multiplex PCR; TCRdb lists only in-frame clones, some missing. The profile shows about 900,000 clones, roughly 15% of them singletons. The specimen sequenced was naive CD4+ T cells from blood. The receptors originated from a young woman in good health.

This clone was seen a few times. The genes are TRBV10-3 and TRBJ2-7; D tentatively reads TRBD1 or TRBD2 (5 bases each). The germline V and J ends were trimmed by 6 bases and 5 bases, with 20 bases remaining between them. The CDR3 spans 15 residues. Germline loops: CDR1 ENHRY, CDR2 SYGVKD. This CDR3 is CAISAGTARFNEQYF. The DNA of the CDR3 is TGTGCCATCAGCGCCGGGACCGCTCGTTTCAACGAGCAGTACTTC.

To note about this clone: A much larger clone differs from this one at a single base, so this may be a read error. The CDR3 region is CASSLGGANVLTF. The CDR3 bases are TGTGCCAGCAGTTTAGGTGGGGCCAACGTCCTGACTTTC. The rearrangement uses TRBV27 and TRBJ2-6; D gene ambiguous. Germline CDR1 is MNHEY and CDR2 is SMNVEV (reference sequence). The CDR3 is 13 residues long. Trimming stripped 2 bases from V and 3 bases from J, with 2 bases between.

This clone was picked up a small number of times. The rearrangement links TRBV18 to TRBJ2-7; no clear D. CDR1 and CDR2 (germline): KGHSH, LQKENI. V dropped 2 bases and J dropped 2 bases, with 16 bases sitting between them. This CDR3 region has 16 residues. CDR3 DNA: TGTGCCAGCTCACCAACATCATCGTCCGTGACCTACGAGCAGTACTTC. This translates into CASSPTSSSVTYEQYF.

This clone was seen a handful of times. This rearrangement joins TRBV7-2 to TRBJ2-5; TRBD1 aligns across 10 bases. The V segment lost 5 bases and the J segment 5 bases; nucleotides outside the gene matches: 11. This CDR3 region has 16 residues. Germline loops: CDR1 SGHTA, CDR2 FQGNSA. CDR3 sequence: CASSLPTGGLLETQYF. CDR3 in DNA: TGTGCCAGCAGCCTACCGACAGGGGGCCTCTTGGAGACCCAGTACTTC. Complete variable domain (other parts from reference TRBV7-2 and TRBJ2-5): GAGVSQSPSNKVTEKGKDVELRCDPISGHTALYWYRQSLGQGLEFLIYFQGNSAPDKSGLPSDRFSAERTGGSVSTLTIQRTQQEDSAVYLCASSLPTGGLLETQYFGPGTRLLVL.

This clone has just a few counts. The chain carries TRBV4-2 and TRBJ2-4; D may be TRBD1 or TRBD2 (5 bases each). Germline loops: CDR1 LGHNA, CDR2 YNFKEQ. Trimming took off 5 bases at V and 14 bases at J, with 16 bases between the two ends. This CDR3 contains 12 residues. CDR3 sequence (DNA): TGTGCCAGCAGCAACACAGGAGGATTAAAGTACTTC. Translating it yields CASSNTGGLKYF.

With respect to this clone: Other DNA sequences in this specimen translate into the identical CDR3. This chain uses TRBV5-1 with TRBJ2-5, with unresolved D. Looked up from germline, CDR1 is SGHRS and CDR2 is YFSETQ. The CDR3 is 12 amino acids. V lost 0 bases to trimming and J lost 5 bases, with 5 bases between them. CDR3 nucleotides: TGCGCCAGCAGCTTGGTGGGGGAGACCCAGTACTTC. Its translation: CASSLVGETQYF.

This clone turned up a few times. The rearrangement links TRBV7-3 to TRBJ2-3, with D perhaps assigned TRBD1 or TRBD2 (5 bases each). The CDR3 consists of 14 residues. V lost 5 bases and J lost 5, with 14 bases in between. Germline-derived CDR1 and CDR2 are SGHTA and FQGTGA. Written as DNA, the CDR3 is TGTGCCAGCAGCCCTCGGCAGAGGGGAGATACGCAGTATTTT. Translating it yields CASSPRQRGDTQYF.

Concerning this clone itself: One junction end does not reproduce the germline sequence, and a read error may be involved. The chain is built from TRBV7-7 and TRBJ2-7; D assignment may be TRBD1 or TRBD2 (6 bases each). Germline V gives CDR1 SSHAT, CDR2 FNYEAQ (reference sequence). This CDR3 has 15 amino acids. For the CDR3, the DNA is TGTGCTAGCAGCTTAGCGGCCGGGACATACTACGAGCAGTACTTC. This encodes CASSLAAGTYYEQYF.

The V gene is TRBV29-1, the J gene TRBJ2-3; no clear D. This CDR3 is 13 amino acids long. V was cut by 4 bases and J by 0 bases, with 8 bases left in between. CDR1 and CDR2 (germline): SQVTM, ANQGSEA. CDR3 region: CSVGYPSTDTQYF. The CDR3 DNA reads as TGCAGCGTTGGTTACCCCAGCACAGATACGCAGTATTTT.

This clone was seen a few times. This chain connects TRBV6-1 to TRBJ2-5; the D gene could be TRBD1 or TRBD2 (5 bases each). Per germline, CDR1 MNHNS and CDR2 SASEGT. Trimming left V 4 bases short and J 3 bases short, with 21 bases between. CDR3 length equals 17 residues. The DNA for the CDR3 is TGTGCCAGCAGTGTGGCGCCGGGACCAGGTCGTAAAGAGACCCAGTACTTC. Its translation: CASSVAPGPGRKETQYF.

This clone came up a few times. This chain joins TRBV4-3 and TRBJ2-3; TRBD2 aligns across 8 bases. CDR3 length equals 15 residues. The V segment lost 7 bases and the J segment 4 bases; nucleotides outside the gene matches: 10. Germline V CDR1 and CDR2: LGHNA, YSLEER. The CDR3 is CASTRHSGNADTQYF. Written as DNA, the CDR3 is TGCGCCAGCACACGCCATAGCGGGAACGCAGATACGCAGTATTTT.

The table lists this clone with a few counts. Here the CDR3 DNA reads TGCGCCAGCAGCCGGGGACAGAGGAACACTGAAGCTTTCTTT. Its protein is CASSRGQRNTEAFF. The chain combines TRBV5-1 with TRBJ1-1; TRBD1 aligns across 7 bases. Germline values: CDR1 SGHRS, CDR2 YFSETQ. Unmatched junction bases numbered 4, after V lost 4 bases and J lost 1 base. This CDR3 has 14 residues.

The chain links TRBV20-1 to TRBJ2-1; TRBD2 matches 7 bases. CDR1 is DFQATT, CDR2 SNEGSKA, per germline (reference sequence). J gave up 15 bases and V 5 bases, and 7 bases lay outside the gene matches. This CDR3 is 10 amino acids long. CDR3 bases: TGCAGTGCTCGACAAGCGGGGTGGTTCTTC. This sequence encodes CSARQAGWFF.

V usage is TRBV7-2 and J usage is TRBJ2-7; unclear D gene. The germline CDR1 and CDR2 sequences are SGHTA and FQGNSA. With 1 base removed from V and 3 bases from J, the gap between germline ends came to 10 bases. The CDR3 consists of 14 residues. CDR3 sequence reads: CASSLGSRVYEQYF. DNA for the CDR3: TGTGCCAGCAGCTTAGGTAGTCGGGTCTACGAGCAGTACTTC.

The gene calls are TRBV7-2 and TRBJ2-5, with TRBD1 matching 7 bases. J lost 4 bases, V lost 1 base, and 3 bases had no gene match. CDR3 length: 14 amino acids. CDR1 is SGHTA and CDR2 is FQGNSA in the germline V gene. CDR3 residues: CASSLGGGTETQYF. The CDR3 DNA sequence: TGTGCCAGCAGCTTAGGAGGGGGCACAGAGACCCAGTACTTC.

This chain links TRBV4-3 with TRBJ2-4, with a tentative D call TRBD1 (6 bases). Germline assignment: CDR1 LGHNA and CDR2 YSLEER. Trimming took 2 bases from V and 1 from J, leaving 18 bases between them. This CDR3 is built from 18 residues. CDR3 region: CASSQPAGAGEAKNIQYF. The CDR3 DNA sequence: TGCGCCAGCAGCCAACCCGCCGGAGCAGGGGAGGCCAAAAACATTCAGTACTTC.

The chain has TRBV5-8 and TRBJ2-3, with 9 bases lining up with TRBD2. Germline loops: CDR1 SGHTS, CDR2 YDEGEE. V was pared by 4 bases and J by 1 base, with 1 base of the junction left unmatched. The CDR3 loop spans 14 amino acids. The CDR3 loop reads CASSRLAGTDTQYF. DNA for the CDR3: TGTGCCAGCAGCCGACTAGCGGGCACAGATACGCAGTATTTT.

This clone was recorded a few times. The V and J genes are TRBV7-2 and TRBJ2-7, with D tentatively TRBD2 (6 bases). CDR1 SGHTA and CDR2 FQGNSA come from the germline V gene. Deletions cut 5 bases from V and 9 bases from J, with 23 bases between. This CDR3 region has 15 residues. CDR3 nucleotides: TGTGCCAGCAGCCCGAGGACTACCAACCGGGAAGGGCAGTACTTC. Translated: CASSPRTTNREGQYF.

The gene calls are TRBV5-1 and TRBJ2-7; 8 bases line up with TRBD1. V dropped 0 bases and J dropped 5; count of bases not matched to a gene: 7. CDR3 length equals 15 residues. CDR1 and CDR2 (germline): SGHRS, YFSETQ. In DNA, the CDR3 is TGCGCCAGCAGCTTGGTAGGACAGGGTCCTCACGAGCAGTACTTC. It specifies CASSLVGQGPHEQYF.

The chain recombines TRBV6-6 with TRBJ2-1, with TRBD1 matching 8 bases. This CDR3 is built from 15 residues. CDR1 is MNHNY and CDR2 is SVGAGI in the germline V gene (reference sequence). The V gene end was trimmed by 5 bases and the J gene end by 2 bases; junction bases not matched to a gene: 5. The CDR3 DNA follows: TGTGCCAGCAGTCGAGGACAGGGCGCCTACAATGAGCAGTTCTTC. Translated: CASSRGQGAYNEQFF.

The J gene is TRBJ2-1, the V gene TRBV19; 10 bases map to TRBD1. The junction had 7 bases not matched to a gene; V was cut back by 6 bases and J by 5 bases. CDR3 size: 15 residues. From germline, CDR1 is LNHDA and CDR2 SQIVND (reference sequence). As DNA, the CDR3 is TGTGCCAGTAGCAGTCGGACAGGGGGTGACAATGAGCAGTTCTTC. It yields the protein CASSSRTGGDNEQFF.

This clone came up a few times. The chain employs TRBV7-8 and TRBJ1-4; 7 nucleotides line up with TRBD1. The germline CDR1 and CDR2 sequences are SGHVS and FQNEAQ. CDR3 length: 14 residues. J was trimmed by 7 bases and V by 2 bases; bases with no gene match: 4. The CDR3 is CASSLFSGGEKLFF. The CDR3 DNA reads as TGTGCCAGCAGCTTATTCTCAGGGGGTGAAAAACTGTTTTTT.

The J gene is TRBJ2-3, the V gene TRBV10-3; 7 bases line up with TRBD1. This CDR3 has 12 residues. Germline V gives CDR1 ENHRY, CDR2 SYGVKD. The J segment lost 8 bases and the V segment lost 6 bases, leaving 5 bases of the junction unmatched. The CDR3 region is CAIRGGSGTQYF. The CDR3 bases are TGTGCCATCAGAGGGGGCTCGGGTACGCAGTATTTT.

The CDR3 region is CASSGTSYEQYF. The CDR3 DNA reads TGTGCCAGCAGCGGGACTTCTTACGAGCAGTACTTC. The J gene is TRBJ2-7, the V gene TRBV28; D perhaps matches TRBD2 (6 bases). The CDR3 is made up of 12 amino acids. Trimming took 6 bases from V and 4 from J, leaving 10 bases between them. Germline assignment: CDR1 MDHEN and CDR2 SYDVKM.

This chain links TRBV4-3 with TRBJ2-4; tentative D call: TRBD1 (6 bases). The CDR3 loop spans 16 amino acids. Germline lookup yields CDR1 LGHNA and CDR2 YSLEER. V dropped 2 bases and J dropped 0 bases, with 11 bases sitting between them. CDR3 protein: CASSQPWTVAKNIQYF. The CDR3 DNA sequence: TGCGCCAGCAGCCAACCGTGGACAGTAGCCAAAAACATTCAGTACTTC.

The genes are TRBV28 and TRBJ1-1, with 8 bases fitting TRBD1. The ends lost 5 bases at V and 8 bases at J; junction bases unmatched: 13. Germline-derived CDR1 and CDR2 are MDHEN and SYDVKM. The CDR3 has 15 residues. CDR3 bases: TGTGCCAGCAGTCTTCAAAGGACAGGGCCGGGCGAAGCTTTCTTT. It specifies CASSLQRTGPGEAFF.

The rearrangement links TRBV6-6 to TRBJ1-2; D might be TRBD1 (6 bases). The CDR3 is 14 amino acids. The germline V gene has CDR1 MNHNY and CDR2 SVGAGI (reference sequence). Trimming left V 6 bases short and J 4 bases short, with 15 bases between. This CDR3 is CASRPTGMTYGYTF. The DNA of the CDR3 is TGTGCCAGCAGACCCACAGGGATGACCTATGGCTACACCTTC.

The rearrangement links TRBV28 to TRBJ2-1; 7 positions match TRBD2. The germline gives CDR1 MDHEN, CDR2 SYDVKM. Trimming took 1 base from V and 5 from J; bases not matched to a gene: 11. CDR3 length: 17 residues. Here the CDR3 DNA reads TGTGCCAGCAGTTTATCTGGGGCCGTCGGGGGGAACAATGAGCAGTTCTTC. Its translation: CASSLSGAVGGNNEQFF.

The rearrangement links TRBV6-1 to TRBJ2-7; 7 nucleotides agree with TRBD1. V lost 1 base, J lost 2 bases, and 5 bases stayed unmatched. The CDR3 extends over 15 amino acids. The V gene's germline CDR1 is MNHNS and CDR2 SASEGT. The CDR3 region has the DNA TGTGCCAGCAGTGAAGAAGGGACAGTAACCTACGAGCAGTACTTC. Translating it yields CASSEEGTVTYEQYF.

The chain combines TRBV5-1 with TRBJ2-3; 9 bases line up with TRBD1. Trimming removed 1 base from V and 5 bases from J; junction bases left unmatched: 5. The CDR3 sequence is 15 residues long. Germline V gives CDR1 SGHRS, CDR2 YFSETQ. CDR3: CASSLRTGAGDTQYF. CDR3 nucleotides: TGCGCCAGCAGCTTGAGGACAGGGGCCGGAGATACGCAGTATTTT.